This T cell receptor (beta chain) was documented in a study of Ad26.COV2.S vaccination and SARS-CoV-2 variants. Comments on this clone: The sample contains more than one DNA sequence encoding this CDR3.

The germline V gene has CDR1 KGHSH and CDR2 LQKENI. The length of the CDR3 is 13 residues. V was shortened by 3 bases and J by 0 bases, with 3 bases between the two germline ends. Produced via immunoSEQ multiplex PCR; TCRdb's table is partial and in-frame only. The sample shows under 500,000 clones, 92% of them seen only once. Treatment meaning: around 19 received Ad26.COV2.S at low or high dose, single or two shots; about 5 received placebo; per-sample allocation not given. Material that was analyzed had been drawn on day 63 after the first vaccine or placebo injection. Vaccine was an Ad26 vector expressing Wuhan-strain SARS-CoV-2 spike.

The J gene is TRBJ1-5, the V gene TRBV18; D is unresolved. The receptor was derived from a person between 18 and 65 years old who received the Ad26.COV2.S COVID-19 vaccine or a placebo. Here the sequenced sample was peripheral blood, taken in a trial of Ad26.COV2.S vaccine versus placebo. CDR3 DNA: TGTGCCAGCTCACCGGATAGCAATCAGCCCCAGCATTTT. Translated, it gives CASSPDSNQPQHF.